The 9 T cell receptor beta chains presented below share a single source sample, sequenced in a study of shared clonotypes between healthy human individuals. Sequencing was performed with immunoSEQ multiplex PCR; in TCRdb, only in-frame clones are kept and a portion is missing. The sample has around 610,000 clones; 95% to 96% are singletons. CD8 cells classed as naive were CD45RO-negative and positively selected for CCR7, excluding terminally differentiated effector memory CD45RA+ cells. The sequencing input was naive CD8+ T cells sorted from blood. The source of these receptors is a woman aged 25 to 45 in good health.

The rearrangement joins TRBV27 to TRBJ2-3; D call uncertain. Germline CDR1 MNHEY, CDR2 SMNVEV (reference sequence). The V and J ends lost 5 bases and 5 bases respectively, with 8 bases between them. The CDR3 spans 12 residues. The CDR3 region is CASSTSQDTQYF. The DNA for the CDR3 is TGTGCCAGCAGTACCTCGCAAGATACGCAGTATTTT.

The chain joins TRBV27 to TRBJ2-7, with D unresolved. This CDR3 spans 15 amino acids. CDR1 and CDR2 (germline): MNHEY, SMNVEV (reference sequence). Trimming took 4 bases from V and 0 from J, leaving 13 bases between them. CDR3 DNA sequence: TGTGCCAGCAGTTCCCTAGGAGAGAGCTCCTACGAGCAGTACTTC. Its translation is CASSSLGESSYEQYF.

This chain uses TRBV7-9 with TRBJ2-1, with a weak D call TRBD2 (6 bases). The V end was cut by 5 bases, the J end by 2 bases, with 16 bases between. This CDR3 region has 16 residues. Germline V gene lookup returns CDR1 SEHNR and CDR2 FQNEAQ (reference sequence). The CDR3 nucleotides read TGTGCCAGCAGCGATTTCGGGGGATTCCCCTACAATGAGCAGTTCTTC. It is translated as CASSDFGGFPYNEQFF.

The chain links TRBV2 to TRBJ2-5; TRBD2 agrees at 9 bases. Germline V gene sequence: CDR1 SNHLY, CDR2 FYNNEI. The CDR3 sequence is 14 residues long. The trim removed 7 bases at V and 5 bases at J, leaving 8 bases unmatched. The CDR3 bases are TGTGCCAGCAAGGCCCCAGCGGGAGGCGAGACCCAGTACTTC. As protein: CASKAPAGGETQYF.

This chain uses TRBV5-4 with TRBJ2-5, with D hard to call. Trimming removed 1 base from V and 11 bases from J, with 9 bases in between. Germline assignment: CDR1 SGHNT and CDR2 YYREEE (reference sequence). The CDR3 covers 11 residues. Here the CDR3 reads CASSLNSVQYF. CDR3 DNA sequence: TGTGCCAGCAGCTTGAATTCCGTGCAGTACTTC. The full variable domain, rest sourced from reference TRBV5-4 and TRBJ2-5, is ETGVTQSPTHLIKTRGQQVTLRCSSQSGHNTVSWYQQALGQGPQFIFQYYREEENGRGNFPPRFSGLQFPNYSSELNVNALELDDSALYLCASSLNSVQYFGPGTRLLVL.

The rearrangement uses TRBV11-3 and TRBJ2-1, with D unresolved. Germline loops: CDR1 SGHNT, CDR2 YENEEA. Trimming stripped 0 bases from V and 6 bases from J, with 9 bases between. The length of the CDR3 is 14 residues. This chain's CDR3 is CASSLEPGLNEQFF. The CDR3 DNA reads TGTGCCAGCAGCTTAGAACCCGGCCTCAATGAGCAGTTCTTC. The full variable domain, completed using reference TRBV11-3 and TRBJ2-1, is EAGVVQSPRYKIIEKKQPVAFWCNPISGHNTLYWYLQNLGQGPELLIRYENEEAVDDSQLPKDRFSAERLKGVDSTLKIQPAELGDSAVYLCASSLEPGLNEQFFGPGTRLTVL.

This clone has just a few counts. In DNA, the CDR3 is TGTGCCTGGAGTGTCGGTCAGGGTAATGGTCCCCAGCATTTT. Protein sequence: CAWSVGQGNGPQHF. This chain links TRBV30 with TRBJ1-5, with a weak D call TRBD1 (5 bases). The CDR3 loop spans 14 amino acids. The V gene lost 0 bases and the J gene lost 10 bases, with 16 bases spanning the gap. The V gene's germline CDR1 is GTSNPN and CDR2 SVGIG (reference sequence).

This chain links TRBV10-3 with TRBJ2-7; 9 positions agree with TRBD1. Trimming removed 0 bases from V and 5 bases from J; junction bases left unmatched: 5. Germline V gene sequence: CDR1 ENHRY, CDR2 SYGVKD. The CDR3 loop spans 15 amino acids. CDR3 coding DNA: TGTGCCATCAGTGAGTCCCAGGACAGGGGCCACGAGCAGTACTTC. This gives the protein CAISESQDRGHEQYF.

The chain has TRBV9 and TRBJ2-5; possibly TRBD1 for D (6 bases). V gave up 2 bases and J gave up 2 bases, with 13 bases separating them. Per the germline V gene, CDR1 is SGDLS and CDR2 is YYNGEE. The CDR3 runs 15 residues. CDR3 amino acids: CASSVFTGPQETQYF. CDR3 bases: TGTGCCAGCAGCGTCTTCACAGGGCCACAAGAGACCCAGTACTTC.